The 24 T cell receptor beta chains given below trace back to one sample, sequenced in a study of blood T cells in healthy people across ages. The authors ran a second PCR of about 7 to 11 cycles using a sample-barcoded 5' primer and a J-beta primer mix. TCRdb passed the 5' RACE reads through MiXCR, listing each CDR3 protein once. The sample has around 1,000,000 distinct CDR3 sequences, less than 25% seen once. These data are also associated with another study on T cells of mothers and their children.

The sequenced material came from blood. The receptors stem from a girl aged 2-10 years in good health.

This rearrangement joins TRBV11-2 to TRBJ2-7; TRBD1 aligns across 9 bases. V lost 5 bases, J lost 5 bases, and 10 bases stayed unmatched. The CDR3 is 15 residues long. The germline CDR1 and CDR2 sequences are SGHAT and FQNNGV. The chain's CDR3 is CASSPRDRAVNEQYF. The CDR3 region has the DNA TGTGCCAGCAGCCCCCGGGACAGGGCTGTGAACGAGCAGTACTTC.

This clonotype was found a few times. The chain uses TRBV6-2 or TRBV6-3 and TRBJ1-2, with D possibly being TRBD1 (6 bases). V lost 6 bases and J 8 bases, leaving 16 bases between the germline ends. The length of the CDR3 is 13 residues. Germline V gives CDR1 MNHEY, CDR2 SVGEGT. This chain's CDR3 is CASSSWAGDGYTF. The CDR3 DNA reads TGTGCCAGCAGCTCCTGGGCAGGGGACGGCTACACCTTC.

This clonotype appeared once. The chain recombines TRBV29-1 with TRBJ2-1, with 10 bases identical to TRBD2. CDR1 SQVTM and CDR2 ANQGSEA come from the germline V gene. CDR3 length equals 15 residues. V shed 4 bases and J 4 bases; nucleotides not matched to a gene: 7. The chain's CDR3 is CSVARTSGLYNEQFF. The CDR3 DNA follows: TGCAGCGTTGCAAGGACTAGCGGACTGTACAATGAGCAGTTCTTC.

The chain uses TRBV20-1 and TRBJ2-1; D is perhaps TRBD2 (5 bases). The CDR3 runs to 13 residues. Per germline, CDR1 DFQATT and CDR2 SNEGSKA (reference sequence). The germline V and J ends were trimmed by 7 bases and 0 bases, with 10 bases remaining between them. CDR3 sequence reads: CSVGLHSYNEQFF. The CDR3 DNA reads as TGCAGTGTAGGACTCCACTCCTACAATGAGCAGTTCTTC.

This clonotype was recorded a few times. J is TRBJ2-3 and V is TRBV11-2; 10 positions agree with TRBD2. The trim removed 0 bases at V and 3 bases at J, leaving 6 bases unmatched. This CDR3 contains 17 residues. Germline loops: CDR1 SGHAT, CDR2 FQNNGV. The CDR3 sequence: CASSLELAGARTDTQYF. CDR3 in DNA: TGTGCCAGCAGCTTAGAGCTAGCGGGAGCTAGGACAGATACGCAGTATTTT. The entire variable domain, with the rest obtained from reference TRBV11-2 and TRBJ2-3, is as follows: EAGVAQSPRYKIIEKRQSVAFWCNPISGHATLYWYQQILGQGPKLLIQFQNNGVVDDSQLPKDRFSAERLKGVDSTLKIQPAKLEDSAVYLCASSLELAGARTDTQYFGPGTRLTVL.

This clonotype has just a few counts. The J gene is TRBJ2-1, the V gene TRBV27; TRBD2 is a possible D gene (7 bases). The J call may be wrong; the DNA end is better matched by TRBJ2-7. This CDR3 has 14 amino acids. Germline CDR1 reads MNHEY; CDR2 reads SMNVEV (reference sequence). The CDR3 coding sequence is TGTGCCAGCCGGCGGGGGCCCCTGGCCTACGAGCAGTACTTC. Residues: CASRRGPLAYEQYF.

This clonotype was observed a few times. This rearrangement joins TRBV7-2 to TRBJ2-6; the D gene is possibly TRBD1 (5 bases). The CDR3 spans 17 residues. CDR1 is SGHTA, CDR2 FQGNSA, per germline. V lost 1 base, J lost 4 bases, and 14 bases lay in between. The DNA of the CDR3 is TGTGCCAGCAGCTTAGGGGGCGCGGCTCCCGGGGCCAACGTCCTGACTTTC. Encoded protein: CASSLGGAAPGANVLTF. Based on the CDR3 plus reference TRBV7-2 and TRBJ2-6, the full variable domain is GAGVSQSPSNKVTEKGKDVELRCDPISGHTALYWYRQSLGQGLEFLIYFQGNSAPDKSGLPSDRFSAERTGGSVSTLTIQRTQQEDSAVYLCASSLGGAAPGANVLTFGAGSRLTVL.

V gene TRBV7-2 combines with J gene TRBJ2-7; D is possibly TRBD2 (6 bases). This CDR3 spans 15 amino acids. Germline V gene lookup returns CDR1 SGHTA and CDR2 FQGNSA. Trimming shortened V by 5 bases and J by 7 bases, and 21 bases separated the two germline ends. CDR3 amino acids: CASSPTSGGVGEQYF. The CDR3 coding sequence is TGTGCCAGCAGCCCGACTAGTGGAGGTGTGGGGGAGCAGTACTTC.

The V and J genes are TRBV12-3 or TRBV12-4 and TRBJ2-2, with a possible D match to TRBD1 (5 bases). The CDR3 totals 16 residues. V was trimmed by 7 bases and J by 2 bases, leaving 17 bases between them. The CDR3 DNA sequence: TGTGCCAGCATGGTTGACAGAAACTTTAACACCGGGGAGCTGTTTTTT. This translates into CASMVDRNFNTGELFF.

The gene calls are TRBV3-1 and TRBJ2-1; D is unresolved. CDR3 size: 15 residues. Germline lookup yields CDR1 LGHDT and CDR2 YNNKEL (reference sequence). Trimming stripped 1 base from V and 7 bases from J, with 14 bases between. The CDR3 nucleotides are TGTGCCAGCAGCCAAGGGCCCACGATTTCTAATGAGCAGTTCTTC. The encoded protein is CASSQGPTISNEQFF.

J is TRBJ2-5 and V is TRBV5-4; D call uncertain. Near its end, the DNA agrees better with TRBJ2-1, so the J call may be wrong. CDR3 size: 12 residues. Germline V gene sequence: CDR1 SGHNT, CDR2 YYREEE (reference sequence). DNA of the CDR3: TGTGCCAGCAGCTCAGTTTTTGATGAGCAGTTCTTC. This codes for CASSSVFDEQFF.

This clonotype was seen a few times. The genes are TRBV6-6 and TRBJ1-5; 10 nucleotides agree with TRBD1. After removal of 2 bases from V and 6 bases from J, the junction contained 1 base not matched to a gene. Germline CDR1 reads MNHNY; CDR2 reads SVGAGI (reference sequence). The CDR3 has 14 amino acids. The CDR3 sequence: CASSYGDRGQPQHF. The CDR3 region has the DNA TGTGCCAGCAGTTACGGGGACAGGGGTCAGCCCCAGCATTTT.

This clonotype has a handful of counts. V usage is TRBV20-1 and J usage is TRBJ2-7; D possibly matches TRBD1 or TRBD2 (5 bases each). Deletions cut 6 bases from V and 2 bases from J, with 14 bases between. The germline V gene encodes CDR1 DFQATT and CDR2 SNEGSKA (reference sequence). The CDR3 sequence is 13 residues long. The CDR3 sequence is CSAPGPAAYEQYF. CDR3 nucleotide sequence: TGCAGTGCACCGGGACCGGCGGCCTACGAGCAGTACTTC.

The J gene is TRBJ2-7, the V gene TRBV13; 10 nucleotides agree with TRBD2. V lost 3 bases, J lost 1 base, and 3 bases stayed unmatched. The CDR3 spans 15 residues. Germline CDR1 reads PRHDT; CDR2 reads FYEKMQ (reference sequence). The CDR3 nucleotides read TGTGCCAGCAGCTTGGGACTAGCGTTTTCCTACGAGCAGTACTTC. Translation gives CASSLGLAFSYEQYF.

The V call is TRBV14, the J call TRBJ2-5, with TRBD2 as a possible D gene (6 bases). V dropped 5 bases and J dropped 2 bases, with 15 bases sitting between them. The germline V gene encodes CDR1 SGHDN and CDR2 FVKESK. The CDR3 runs 15 residues. The CDR3 DNA reads TGTGCCAGCAGCAAGATACCGGGACTTCAAGAGACCCAGTACTTC. It is translated as CASSKIPGLQETQYF.

This clonotype was found a few times. The chain recombines TRBV21-1 with TRBJ2-5; the table's D call, TRBD1, has no DNA check behind it. TRBV21-1 is assigned pseudogene status. This CDR3 has 10 amino acids. The CDR3 loop is CASRDSGQYF. The CDR3 region has the DNA TGTGCCAGCAGGGATTCAGGGCAGTACTTC.

The J gene is TRBJ2-1, the V gene TRBV20-1, with 7 nucleotides matching TRBD2. Germline trimming cut 5 bases from V and 9 bases from J; bases unmatched to any gene: 10. This CDR3 is built from 13 residues. CDR1 and CDR2 (germline): DFQATT, SNEGSKA (reference sequence). CDR3 nucleotides: TGCAGTGCTCGTAGGTGGGGCGGGGGTGAGCAGTTCTTC. Amino acid sequence: CSARRWGGGEQFF.

There are a few counts of this clonotype. The V and J genes are TRBV7-9 and TRBJ1-2, with D possibly being TRBD1 (6 bases). The CDR3 extends over 14 amino acids. Trimming took off 7 bases at V and 8 bases at J, with 20 bases between the two ends. Germline loops: CDR1 SEHNR, CDR2 FQNEAQ (reference sequence). CDR3 sequence reads: CASTPSEGVGGYTF. CDR3 DNA sequence: TGTGCCAGCACTCCCTCGGAGGGGGTCGGCGGCTACACCTTC.

The chain recombines TRBV5-1 with TRBJ2-3, with D perhaps matching TRBD1 or TRBD2 (5 bases each). This CDR3 has 16 amino acids. V was trimmed by 0 bases and J by 1 base, leaving 12 bases between them. Germline V gives CDR1 SGHRS, CDR2 YFSETQ. CDR3 in amino acids: CASSLEAVGGTDTQYF. The CDR3 DNA reads as TGCGCCAGCAGCTTGGAGGCCGTGGGGGGCACAGATACGCAGTATTTT.

The V gene is TRBV12-3 or TRBV12-4, the J gene TRBJ1-4; possible D gene TRBD1, 5 bases. The ends were cut back, 3 bases at V and 8 bases at J, with 16 bases in the middle. The CDR3 has 15 amino acids. DNA for the CDR3: TGTGCCAGCAGTTTCCCAGGGAGAGGTGAGGAAAAACTGTTTTTT. Translation: CASSFPGRGEEKLFF.

The chain joins TRBV29-1 to TRBJ2-5; D may be TRBD1 (6 bases). The J call may be mistaken, given a closer DNA end match to TRBJ2-7. Germline V gene sequence: CDR1 SQVTM, CDR2 ANQGSEA. The CDR3 has 13 residues. The CDR3 loop reads CSAITGFPYEQYF. The CDR3 nucleotides are TGCAGCGCCATAACAGGGTTCCCCTACGAGCAGTACTTC.

This clonotype was counted only a few times. The chain has TRBV4-2 and TRBJ2-5, with 10 bases matching TRBD2. CDR1 is LGHNA and CDR2 is YNFKEQ in the germline V gene. The CDR3 extends over 15 amino acids. V lost 0 bases, J lost 5 bases, and 3 bases stayed unmatched. CDR3 DNA: TGTGCCAGCAGCCAAGAGATAGCGGGAGGCGAGACCCAGTACTTC. This translates into CASSQEIAGGETQYF.

V gene TRBV18 combines with J gene TRBJ2-1, with 8 bases identical to TRBD2. The V and J ends lost 4 bases and 0 bases, in that order; junction bases with no gene match: 2. Germline V gives CDR1 KGHSH, CDR2 LQKENI. CDR3 length: 15 amino acids. The CDR3 bases are TGTGCCAGCTCACGGGCGGGAGGCTCCTACAATGAGCAGTTCTTC. This translates into CASSRAGGSYNEQFF. The full variable domain, with the rest looked up from reference TRBV18 and TRBJ2-1, is NAGVMQNPRHLVRRRGQEARLRCSPMKGHSHVYWYRQLPEEGLKFMVYLQKENIIDESGMPKERFSAEFPKEGPSILRIQQVVRGDSAAYFCASSRAGGSYNEQFFGPGTRLTVL.

The chain links TRBV4-2 to TRBJ1-2, with 7 bases that match TRBD1. Unmatched junction bases numbered 8, after V lost 1 base and J lost 6 bases. The germline CDR1 and CDR2 sequences are LGHNA and YNFKEQ. CDR3 length equals 15 residues. The CDR3 DNA follows: TGTGCCAGCAGCCAAGGAGACAGGGAAGGGGATGGCTACACCTTC. Translated, it gives CASSQGDREGDGYTF.